This T cell receptor (beta chain) derives from a study of metastatic and nonmetastatic thyroid tumors. Each patient went into thyroid surgery without having received any treatment. There are 14 residues in the CDR3. Germline V gives CDR1 MNHEY, CDR2 SMNVEV (reference sequence). TCRdb re-clonotyped the PCR reads through MiXCR. The sample contains about 4,100 clones, about 30% of which appear only once. Only a few counts were recorded for this clone. Germline is not matched at one junction end, which may reflect a read error. Distinct nucleotide sequences in the sample also encode this CDR3. The chain joins TRBV27 to TRBJ2-1, with 8 bases matching TRBD2. The sequence derives from a female donor with papillary thyroid cancer or a benign thyroid nodule (not recorded which). Some clones in this sample may be carry-over from other donors' samples. Material: adjacent normal tissue. The CDR3 DNA follows: TGTGCCAGCTCCCGGGGGGGAGTGGTGAATGAGCAGTTCTTT. Translating gives CASSRGGVVNEQFF.